The 7 T cell receptor beta chains below were found in one sample sequenced in a study of CD8 T cells in ankylosing spondylitis. General study points: Within ankylosing spondylitis blood, a TCR beta motif made up of several highly homologous variants appeared to be characteristic.

Their target antigens are unknown. TCRdb reprocessed the 5' RACE reads with MiXCR, giving one entry per CDR3 protein. The table has about 800,000 distinct CDR3 sequences, roughly 10% seen once. Sequenced sample: blood, either unsorted or a sorted T cell fraction (not recorded which). The origin of the receptors is a male donor with ankylosing spondylitis.

This clonotype was found a few times. The gene calls are TRBV20-1 and TRBJ1-5; 7 bases are a match to TRBD1. V lost 0 bases, J lost 4 bases, and 6 bases stayed unmatched. CDR3 length equals 15 residues. Looked up from germline, CDR1 is DFQATT and CDR2 is SNEGSKA (reference sequence). The CDR3 coding sequence is TGCAGTGCTAGAGATCAAGGCAGGGGGAATCAGCCCCAGCATTTT. Its translation: CSARDQGRGNQPQHF.

This clonotype showed up just a few times. The V and J genes are TRBV7-9 and TRBJ2-6, with D possibly TRBD2 on 5 matching bases. Germline values: CDR1 SEHNR, CDR2 FQNEAQ (reference sequence). CDR3 length equals 15 residues. Trimming shortened V by 5 bases and J by 2 bases, and 10 bases separated the two germline ends. Here the CDR3 reads CASSRGVPGANVLTF. CDR3 in DNA: TGTGCCAGCAGCCGGGGAGTACCTGGGGCCAACGTCCTGACTTTC.

In nucleotides, the CDR3 is TGCGCCAGCAGCTTGAGTTCAGGGATGAACACTGAAGCTTTCTTT. Translated: CASSLSSGMNTEAFF. The chain employs TRBV5-1 and TRBJ1-1, with D perhaps matching TRBD1 (5 bases). V lost 1 base to trimming and J lost 0 bases, with 10 bases between them. This CDR3 comprises 15 residues. The V gene's germline CDR1 is SGHRS and CDR2 YFSETQ.

This clonotype has a count of ten or more. The rearrangement links TRBV20-1 to TRBJ2-1; 9 bases map to TRBD2. CDR3 length: 15 amino acids. V was pared by 5 bases and J by 2 bases, with 7 bases of the junction left unmatched. Germline CDR1 reads DFQATT; CDR2 reads SNEGSKA (reference sequence). CDR3 protein: CSAPGLADTYNEQFF. The CDR3 DNA sequence: TGCAGTGCTCCGGGACTAGCCGATACCTACAATGAGCAGTTCTTC.

This clonotype was seen repeatedly, ten times or more. This chain connects TRBV25-1 to TRBJ1-2; perhaps TRBD1 as D (5 bases). The CDR3 covers 11 residues. Trimming pared 4 bases from V and 6 bases from J, leaving 6 bases between. Germline V gene sequence: CDR1 MGHDK, CDR2 SYGVNS. The CDR3 reads CASSGGHGYTF. The CDR3 coding sequence is TGTGCCAGCAGTGGGGGACATGGCTACACCTTC.

This clonotype was detected only a few times. This chain connects TRBV7-2 to TRBJ2-7, with TRBD1 as a possible D gene (5 bases). The CDR3 covers 15 residues. CDR1 SGHTA and CDR2 FQGNSA come from the germline V gene. V was trimmed by 4 bases and J by 1 base, leaving 14 bases between them. CDR3 in DNA: TGTGCCAGCAGCTCCCAAGAAGGGGCATCCTACGAGCAGTACTTC. Translated: CASSSQEGASYEQYF.

CDR3 amino acids: CASSLGTLTTNEKLFF. CDR3 in DNA: TGTGCCAGCAGCCTCGGGACCTTAACAACTAATGAAAAACTGTTTTTT. The chain uses TRBV7-9 and TRBJ1-4; D is possibly TRBD1 (5 bases). Germline V gene sequence: CDR1 SEHNR, CDR2 FQNEAQ (reference sequence). V lost 5 bases, J lost 0 bases, and 13 bases lay in between. CDR3 length: 16 residues.